This T cell receptor (beta chain) was captured by sequencing in a study of blood T cell repertoires in COVID-19. The overall study: Samples came from the United States, Italy and Spain, spanning acute and convalescent COVID-19. T cells, B-cell-depleted T cells, or PBMCs provided the cDNA or gDNA that served as material.

Per the original data handling: It was from reference gene primer amplification that nucleated cell counts were estimated. Clones were read by immunoSEQ multiplex PCR, and TCRdb kept only the in-frame ones, dropping some. The D gene and trimming were derived from the DNA, and the V and J assignments and clone size from that table. This sample has fewer than 120,000 clones, with approximately 90% found just once. Germline V gene data show CDR1 as LNHDA and CDR2 as SQIVND (reference sequence). The V gene end was trimmed by 4 bases and the J gene end by 4 bases; junction bases not matched to a gene: 7. The CDR3 length is 15 residues.

The V gene is TRBV19, the J gene TRBJ2-1; 7 nucleotides align to TRBD1. Source material: peripheral blood. This receptor was taken from a human donor in a cohort sampled during active COVID-19. CDR3 residues: CASSNEGGSYNEQFF. The CDR3 bases are TGTGCCAGTAGTAACGAAGGGGGCAGTTACAATGAGCAGTTCTTC.